This T cell receptor (beta chain) was documented in a study of blood T cell repertoires in COVID-19. Study-level information: Samples taken during acute and convalescent COVID-19 were collected in the United States, Italy and Spain. From T cells, B-cell-depleted T cells, or PBMCs came the material, which was cDNA or gDNA.

Per the study methods: Amplification with reference gene primers provided the estimates of nucleated cell counts. Libraries were prepared by immunoSEQ multiplex PCR; TCRdb keeps only in-frame clonotypes and omits some of them. V, J and clone size reflect that table, while D and trimming were determined from the DNA. The data show approximately 220,000 clones, 65% to 85% seen once. Germline V lookup: CDR1 SEHNR, CDR2 FQNEAQ (reference sequence). Trimming took off 1 base at V and 2 bases at J, with 8 bases between the two ends. The CDR3 spans 14 residues. The V and J genes are TRBV7-9 and TRBJ1-2; D remains unclear. Specimen: peripheral blood. This clonotype was sampled from a woman of 80 years or more with acute or convalescent COVID-19. The DNA for the CDR3 is TGTGCCAGCAGCTTAGGCCAGTCCAACTATGGCTACACCTTC. Translated: CASSLGQSNYGYTF. Supplemented by reference TRBV7-9 and TRBJ1-2, the full variable domain reads DTGVSQNPRHKITKRGQNVTFRCDPISEHNRLYWYRQTLGQGPEFLTYFQNEAQLEKSRLLSDRFSAERPKGSFSTLEIQRTEQGDSAMYLCASSLGQSNYGYTFGSGTRLTVV.